This paragraph reports one T cell receptor (beta chain). Its antigen is currently unknown. Drawing of peripheral blood yielded 7.5 to 10 milliliters from each donor. The data were taken from a study of blood T cells in healthy people across ages. General study results and limits: When one million T cells were used, diversity estimates were thought to be underestimates. The study lacked donor CMV status, which possibly confounded expanded clonotype changes.

This CDR3 spans 14 amino acids. Trimming pared 4 bases from V and 2 bases from J, leaving 9 bases between. CDR1 MGHRA and CDR2 YSYEKL come from the germline V gene. Using a J-beta primer mix together with a sample-barcoded 5' primer, a second PCR was run for roughly 7 to 12 cycles. All samples gave at least 2.5 million CDR3-containing paired-end reads. TCRdb independently ran MiXCR on the 5' RACE reads; one entry per CDR3 protein. The table includes roughly 1,500,000 distinct CDR3 sequences, roughly 30% detected once. The receptor comes from a woman aged 25 to 39 in good health. The V gene is TRBV4-1, the J gene TRBJ2-4, with D perhaps TRBD1 (5 bases). Sequenced: blood. Here the CDR3 reads CASSPRESKNIQYF. Here the CDR3 DNA reads TGCGCCAGCAGCCCCAGGGAATCCAAAAACATTCAGTACTTC.